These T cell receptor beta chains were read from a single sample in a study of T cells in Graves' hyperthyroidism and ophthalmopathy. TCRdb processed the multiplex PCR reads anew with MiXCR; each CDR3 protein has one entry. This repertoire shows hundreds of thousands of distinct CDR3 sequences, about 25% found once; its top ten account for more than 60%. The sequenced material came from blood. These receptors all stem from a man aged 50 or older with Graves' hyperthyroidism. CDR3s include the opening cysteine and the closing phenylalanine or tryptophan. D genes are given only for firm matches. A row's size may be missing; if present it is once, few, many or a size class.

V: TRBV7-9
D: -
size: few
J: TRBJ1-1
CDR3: CASSLGNLNTEAFF
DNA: TGTGCCAGCAGCTTAGGAAACTTGAACACTGAAGCTTTCTTT

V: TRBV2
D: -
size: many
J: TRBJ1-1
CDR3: CASNTARGHTEAFF
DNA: TGTGCCAGCAATACGGCCAGGGGACACACTGAAGCTTTCTTT

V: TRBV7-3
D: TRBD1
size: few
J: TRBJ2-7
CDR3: CASSSWDRGGEQYF
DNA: TGTGCCAGCAGCTCTTGGGACAGGGGTGGCGAGCAGTACTTC

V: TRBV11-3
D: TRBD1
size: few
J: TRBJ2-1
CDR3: CASSSRQGYNEQFF
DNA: TGTGCCAGCAGCTCTCGACAGGGGTACAATGAGCAGTTCTTC

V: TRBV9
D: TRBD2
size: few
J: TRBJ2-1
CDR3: CASSPTGTSGILISMPQFF
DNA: TGTGCCAGCAGCCCCACCGGGACTAGCGGGATCCTTATCTCAATGCCGCAGTTCTTC

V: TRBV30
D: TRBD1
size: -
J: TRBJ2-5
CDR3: CAWSVGTGFQETQYF
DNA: TGTGCCTGGAGTGTCGGGACAGGGTTCCAAGAGACCCAGTACTTC

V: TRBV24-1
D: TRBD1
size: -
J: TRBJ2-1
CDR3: CATSEPGQGAVEQFF
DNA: TGTGCCACCAGTGAACCGGGACAGGGGGCTGTTGAGCAGTTCTTC

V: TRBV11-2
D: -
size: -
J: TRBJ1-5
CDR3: CASSPRTDRDTNQPQHF
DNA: TGTGCCAGCAGCCCCCGCACCGACCGGGACACAAATCAGCCCCAGCATTTT

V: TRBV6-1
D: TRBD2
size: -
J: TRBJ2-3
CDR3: CASSVPSGRASDTQYF
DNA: TGTGCCAGCAGCGTTCCTAGCGGGAGGGCCTCAGATACGCAGTATTTT

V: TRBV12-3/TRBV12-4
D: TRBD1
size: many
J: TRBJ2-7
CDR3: CASTNRDSSYEQYF
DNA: TGTGCCAGCACCAACCGGGACAGCTCCTACGAGCAGTACTTC

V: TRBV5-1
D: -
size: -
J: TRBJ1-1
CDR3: CASKGETEAFF
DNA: TGCGCCAGCAAGGGCGAGACTGAAGCTTTCTTT

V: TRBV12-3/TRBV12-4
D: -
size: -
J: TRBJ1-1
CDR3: CASSLILSGVNTEAFF
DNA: TGTGCCAGCAGTTTAATCTTGTCCGGGGTGAACACTGAAGCTTTCTTT

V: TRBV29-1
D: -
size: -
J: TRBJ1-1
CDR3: CSVEGGLKGLGSFGTEAFF
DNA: TGCAGCGTTGAAGGGGGCCTTAAAGGGTTGGGATCGTTTGGCACTGAAGCTTTCTTT

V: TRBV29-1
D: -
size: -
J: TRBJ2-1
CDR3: CSVEGQYPNEQFF
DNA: TGCAGCGTTGAAGGTCAGTACCCCAATGAGCAGTTCTTC

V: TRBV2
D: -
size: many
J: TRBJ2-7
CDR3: CASSEGGDYEQYF
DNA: TGTGCCAGCAGTGAAGGCGGGGACTACGAGCAGTACTTC

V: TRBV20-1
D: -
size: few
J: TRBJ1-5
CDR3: CSARDRLGAGGVNNQPQHF
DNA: TGCAGTGCTAGAGATCGGTTGGGGGCGGGGGGGGTAAACAATCAGCCCCAGCATTTT

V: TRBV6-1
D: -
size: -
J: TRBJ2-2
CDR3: CASSERRTATGELFF
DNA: TGTGCCAGCAGTGAACGGCGGACAGCCACCGGGGAGCTGTTTTTT

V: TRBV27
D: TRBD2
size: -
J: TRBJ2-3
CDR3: CASSSRLAGGKTDTQYF
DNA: TGTGCCAGCAGTTCCAGACTAGCGGGAGGGAAAACAGATACGCAGTATTTT

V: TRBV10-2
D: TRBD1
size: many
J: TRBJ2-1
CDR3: CASRGQGWFDEQFF
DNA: TGCGCCAGCAGAGGACAGGGTTGGTTCGATGAGCAGTTCTTC

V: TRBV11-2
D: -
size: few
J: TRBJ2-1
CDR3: CASSLEAGWDNEQFF
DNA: TGTGCCAGCAGCTTAGAGGCAGGCTGGGACAATGAGCAGTTCTTC

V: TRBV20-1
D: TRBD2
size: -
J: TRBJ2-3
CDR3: CSARGLTSGETDTQYF
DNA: TGCAGTGCTAGAGGGTTAACTAGCGGGGAAACAGATACGCAGTATTTT

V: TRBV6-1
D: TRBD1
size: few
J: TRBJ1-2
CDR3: CASSGGQGIYGYTF
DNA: TGTGCCAGCAGTGGGGGACAGGGGATCTATGGCTACACCTTC

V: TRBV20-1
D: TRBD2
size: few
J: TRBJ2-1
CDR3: CSAQTGLAGSLNEQFF
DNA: TGCAGTGCTCAGACTGGACTAGCGGGAAGTCTCAATGAGCAGTTCTTC

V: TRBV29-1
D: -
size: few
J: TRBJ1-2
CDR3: CSVEGRQQRYTF
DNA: TGCAGCGTTGAGGGACGGCAGCAACGCTACACCTTC

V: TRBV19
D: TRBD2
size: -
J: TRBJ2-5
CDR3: CASSISGLGQETQYF
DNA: TGTGCCAGTAGTATTTCGGGACTAGGCCAAGAGACCCAGTACTTC

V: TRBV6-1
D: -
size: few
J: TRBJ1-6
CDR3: CASCEGTRPYSPLHF
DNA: TGTGCCAGTTGCGAAGGGACAAGGCCCTATTCACCCCTCCACTTT

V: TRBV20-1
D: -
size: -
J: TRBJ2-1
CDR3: CSARVHDDPYNEQFF
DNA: TGCAGTGCTAGGGTACACGACGATCCCTACAATGAGCAGTTCTTC

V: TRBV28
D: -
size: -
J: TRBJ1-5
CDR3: CASGIRTHQPQHF
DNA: TGTGCCAGCGGGATTCGGACCCATCAGCCCCAGCATTTT

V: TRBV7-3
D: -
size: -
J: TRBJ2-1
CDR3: CASSSDPGNEQFF
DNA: TGTGCCAGCAGCTCAGACCCTGGGAATGAGCAGTTCTTC

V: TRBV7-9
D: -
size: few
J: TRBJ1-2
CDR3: CASSIGRLTYGYTF
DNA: TGTGCCAGCAGCATTGGACGGCTGACTTATGGCTACACCTTC

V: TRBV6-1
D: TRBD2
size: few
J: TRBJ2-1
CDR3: CASRREAAYNERFF
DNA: TGTGCCAGCAGGCGGGAGGCCGCCTACAATGAGCGGTTCTTC

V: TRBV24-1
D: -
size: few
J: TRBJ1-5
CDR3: CATKSTGENQPQHF
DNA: TGTGCCACCAAATCCACAGGAGAGAATCAGCCCCAGCATTTT

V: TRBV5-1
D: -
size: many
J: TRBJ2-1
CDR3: CASSISRTSSSYNEQFF
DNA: TGCGCCAGCAGCATTTCCAGGACTTCCAGCTCCTACAATGAGCAGTTCTTC

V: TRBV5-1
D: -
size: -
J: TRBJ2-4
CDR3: CASSLTVGAKNIQYF
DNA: TGCGCCAGCAGCTTGACGGTCGGAGCCAAAAACATTCAGTACTTC